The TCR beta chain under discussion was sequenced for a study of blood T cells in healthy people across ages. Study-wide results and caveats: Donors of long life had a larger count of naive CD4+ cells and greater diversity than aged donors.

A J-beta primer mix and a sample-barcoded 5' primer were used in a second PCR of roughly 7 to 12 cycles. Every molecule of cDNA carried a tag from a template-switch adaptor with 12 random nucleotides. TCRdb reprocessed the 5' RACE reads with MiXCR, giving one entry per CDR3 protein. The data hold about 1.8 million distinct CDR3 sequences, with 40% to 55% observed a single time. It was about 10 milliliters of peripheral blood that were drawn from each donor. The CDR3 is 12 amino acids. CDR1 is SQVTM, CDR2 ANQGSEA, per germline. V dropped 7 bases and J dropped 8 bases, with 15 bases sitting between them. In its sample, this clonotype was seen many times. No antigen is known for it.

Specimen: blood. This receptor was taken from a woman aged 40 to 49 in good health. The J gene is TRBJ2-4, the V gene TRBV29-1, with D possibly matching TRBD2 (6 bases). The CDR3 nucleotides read TGCAGCGGGGTCTGGCCGGGGGACATTCAGTACTTC. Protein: CSGVWPGDIQYF.